The rows below give T cell receptor beta chains drawn from one sample of a study of graft-versus-host responses after intestinal transplantation. Antigen specificity for these receptors is unknown. Using immunoSEQ multiplex PCR, the repertoire was profiled, and TCRdb retains in-frame clones only, with some absent. The table shows about 48,000 clones, with about nine tenths occurring only once. The starting material was unstimulated CD4+ T cells sorted from spleen or lymph node cells, obtained before transplant. Receptors originate from a human donor who was the organ donor for an intestinal transplant. Both conserved end residues are part of each CDR3. The D gene is left open where the match is weak. The size entry is marked missing in some rows and otherwise reads once, few, many or a size class.

J | V | size | D | CDR3 | DNA
TRBJ1-4 | TRBV5-4 | . | . | CATGVGGDEKLFF | TGTGCCACAGGGGTGGGGGGCGATGAAAAACTGTTTTTT
TRBJ1-5 | TRBV6-1 | . | TRBD1 | CASSGQGAGQPQHF | TGTGCCAGCAGTGGACAGGGGGCAGGACAGCCCCAGCATTTT
TRBJ2-1 | TRBV11-3 | . | TRBD2 | CASSLDGASGRASYNEQFF | TGTGCCAGCAGCTTAGATGGGGCTAGCGGGAGGGCTTCCTACAATGAGCAGTTCTTC
TRBJ1-2 | TRBV28 | . | . | CASNRGGANYGYTF | TGTGCCAGCAACCGAGGAGGGGCTAACTATGGCTACACCTTC
TRBJ2-5 | TRBV7-2 | . | . | CASSLGVRGRVETQYF | TGTGCCAGCAGCTTAGGAGTTCGAGGGCGGGTAGAGACCCAGTACTTC
TRBJ2-2 | TRBV4-1 | once | . | CASSQGWLAFNTGELFF | TGCGCCAGCAGCCAGGGGTGGCTAGCGTTTAACACCGGGGAGCTGTTTTTT
TRBJ2-5 | TRBV28 | . | TRBD2 | CASSLTGGTQYF | TGTGCCAGCAGTTTAACGGGAGGGACCCAGTACTTC
TRBJ2-7 | TRBV28 | . | . | CASSTYRDLSYEQYF | TGTGCCAGCAGTACCTACAGGGACTTATCCTACGAGCAGTACTTC
TRBJ2-3 | TRBV6-1 | . | . | CASTKSGYKTDTQYF | TGTGCCAGCACTAAATCAGGGTATAAGACAGATACGCAGTATTTT
TRBJ2-1 | TRBV4-3 | . | . | CASSQVSGNEQFF | TGCGCCAGCAGCCAAGTAAGCGGCAATGAGCAGTTCTTC
TRBJ1-5 | TRBV6-5 | . | . | CASSYSSGGQPQHF | TGTGCCAGCAGTTACTCGTCCGGGGGCCAGCCCCAGCATTTT
TRBJ1-1 | TRBV5-1 | . | . | CASSLAPGQMNTEAFF | TGCGCCAGCAGCTTGGCCCCAGGACAGATGAACACTGAAGCTTTCTTT
TRBJ1-6 | TRBV6-5 | . | TRBD1 | CASRRTGSTNSPLHF | TGTGCCAGCAGACGGACAGGCTCAACTAATTCACCCCTCCACTTT
TRBJ2-7 | TRBV27 | . | . | CASSPNSYEQYF | TGTGCCAGCAGTCCAAACTCCTACGAGCAGTACTTC
TRBJ2-1 | TRBV7-2 | . | . | CASSLIHPPVAEQFF | TGTGCCAGCAGCTTAATACACCCCCCAGTTGCGGAGCAGTTCTTC
TRBJ2-1 | TRBV6-5 | . | TRBD2 | CASSYSGRYNEQFF | TGTGCCAGCAGCTATAGCGGGAGATACAATGAGCAGTTCTTC
TRBJ2-5 | TRBV7-2 | . | TRBD2 | CASSIVAGEPETQYF | TGTGCCAGCAGCATTGTAGCGGGAGAGCCCGAGACCCAGTACTTC
TRBJ1-5 | TRBV7-2 | . | TRBD1 | CASSLQGADQPQHF | TGTGCCAGCAGCTTACAGGGGGCCGACCAGCCCCAGCATTTT
TRBJ2-7 | TRBV28 | . | TRBD1 | CASSLTGGRYEQYF | TGTGCCAGCAGTTTGACAGGGGGCCGGTACGAGCAGTACTTC
TRBJ2-1 | TRBV6-1 | . | TRBD1 | CASGRGRGVEQFF | TGTGCCAGCGGCAGGGGGAGAGGGGTTGAGCAGTTCTTC
TRBJ2-5 | TRBV28 | . | TRBD2 | CASRLAGVETQYF | TGTGCCAGCAGGTTAGCGGGAGTAGAGACCCAGTACTTC
TRBJ2-3 | TRBV5-5 | . | . | CASSAKGRESGLTDTQYF | TGTGCCAGCAGCGCCAAGGGACGGGAGAGCGGCCTCACAGATACGCAGTATTTT
TRBJ2-3 | TRBV30 | . | . | CAWQWDSSSTDTQYF | TGTGCCTGGCAATGGGACTCTTCTAGCACAGATACGCAGTATTTT
TRBJ1-6 | TRBV5-1 | . | . | CASSSGTFNSPLHF | TGCGCCAGCAGCTCCGGGACGTTCAATTCACCCCTCCACTTT
TRBJ2-2 | TRBV19 | . | . | CASSIIRPPVRELFF | TGTGCCAGTAGTATAATCCGACCCCCGGTGCGGGAGCTGTTTTTT
TRBJ1-1 | TRBV2 | . | . | CASTAGSTEAFF | TGTGCCAGCACGGCGGGGTCCACTGAAGCTTTCTTT
TRBJ2-6 | TRBV28 | . | . | CASSFGGAAGANVLTF | TGTGCCAGCAGTTTTGGGGGGGCGGCTGGGGCCAACGTCCTGACTTTC
TRBJ1-6 | TRBV2 | . | TRBD1 | CASRTGTGVNSPLHF | TGTGCCAGCAGAACCGGGACAGGGGTGAATTCACCCCTCCACTTT
TRBJ1-1 | TRBV29-1 | . | . | CSVEGLGGTTEAFF | TGCAGCGTTGAAGGGTTAGGGGGAACCACTGAAGCTTTCTTT
TRBJ1-1 | TRBV5-8 | . | . | CASSLADRPNTEAFF | TGTGCCAGCAGCTTGGCCGACAGGCCGAACACTGAAGCTTTCTTT
TRBJ2-7 | TRBV18 | . | TRBD1 | CASSAGTGPYEQYF | TGTGCCAGCTCAGCCGGGACAGGACCCTACGAGCAGTACTTC
TRBJ2-7 | TRBV9 | . | . | CASSVDPDSTYEQYF | TGTGCCAGCAGCGTAGACCCGGACAGTACCTACGAGCAGTACTTC
TRBJ2-7 | TRBV28 | . | TRBD1 | CASRWTGMSYEQYF | TGTGCCAGCAGGTGGACAGGGATGTCCTACGAGCAGTACTTC
TRBJ2-7 | TRBV7-2 | . | TRBD2 | CASSLEGLAGAYEQYF | TGTGCCAGCAGCTTAGAGGGACTAGCGGGAGCGTACGAGCAGTACTTC
TRBJ1-4 | TRBV5-1 | . | TRBD1 | CASANQGGGEKLFF | TGCGCCAGCGCGAATCAGGGGGGTGGCGAAAAACTGTTTTTT
TRBJ2-1 | TRBV5-4 | few | TRBD2 | CASSFKGREGLQFF | TGTGCCAGCAGCTTTAAGGGGCGGGAGGGTTTACAGTTCTTC
TRBJ2-3 | TRBV7-2 | . | . | CASSLNQGWDTQYF | TGTGCCAGCAGCTTAAATCAGGGATGGGATACGCAGTATTTT
TRBJ2-5 | TRBV6-5 | . | TRBD1 | CASRGQGRETQYF | TGTGCCAGCAGGGGACAGGGCAGGGAGACCCAGTACTTC
TRBJ2-1 | TRBV5-1 | . | TRBD2 | CASSLAGAYNEQFF | TGCGCCAGCAGCCTAGCGGGAGCTTACAATGAGCAGTTCTTC
TRBJ2-7 | TRBV28 | . | TRBD2 | CASSLTSGRAYEQYF | TGTGCCAGCAGTTTGACTAGCGGGAGGGCCTACGAGCAGTACTTC
TRBJ2-7 | TRBV5-4 | . | . | CASSSSRDTDEQYF | TGTGCCAGCAGCTCGTCCCGGGACACCGACGAGCAGTACTTC
TRBJ2-5 | TRBV30 | once | TRBD2 | CAWGPGLAGQETQYF | TGTGCCTGGGGTCCGGGACTAGCGGGCCAAGAGACCCAGTACTTC
TRBJ2-3 | TRBV4-1 | . | TRBD2 | CASSQGSTSGSTDTQYF | TGCGCCAGCAGCCAAGGATCGACTAGCGGGAGCACAGATACGCAGTATTTT
TRBJ2-2 | TRBV30 | . | TRBD2 | CAWSHRGGSFAGELFF | TGTGCCTGGAGCCATAGGGGCGGGAGTTTCGCCGGGGAGCTGTTTTTT
TRBJ1-2 | TRBV5-4 | . | TRBD1 | CASSLQGAERHGYTF | TGTGCCAGCAGCTTGCAGGGGGCGGAGAGGCATGGCTACACCTTC
TRBJ2-5 | TRBV7-2 | few | TRBD2 | CASSLRTSGRETQYF | TGTGCCAGCAGCCTCAGGACTAGCGGGAGAGAGACCCAGTACTTC